These 31 T cell receptor beta chains were sequenced from one sample in a study of control samples from healthy donors and cancer patients. Profiling relied on immunoSEQ multiplex PCR, and the TCRdb table lists in-frame clones only, not all of them. The sample lists around 82,000 clones; over 75% were seen once. The sample taken for sequencing was blood. The receptor set was obtained from a man between 50 and 59 years old in good health.

This chain connects TRBV11-2 to TRBJ2-1; D gene uncertain. This CDR3 region has 14 residues. Germline lookup yields CDR1 SGHAT and CDR2 FQNNGV. Between the trimmed V and J ends, which lost 3 bases and 1 base, there was a span of 7 bases. CDR3: CASSFQLSYNEQFF. The CDR3 nucleotides read TGTGCCAGCAGCTTCCAGCTGTCCTACAATGAGCAGTTCTTC.

In this sample, this clone turned up once. Within the sample, other DNA sequences also encode this same CDR3. This rearrangement joins TRBV20-1 to TRBJ2-7; possibly TRBD1 or TRBD2 for D (5 bases each). CDR1 and CDR2 (germline): DFQATT, SNEGSKA (reference sequence). V was cut by 1 base and J by 4 bases, with 5 bases left in between. The CDR3 has 11 amino acids. The chain's CDR3 is CSARGGYEQYF. CDR3 DNA sequence: TGCAGTGCTAGAGGGGGGTACGAGCAGTACTTC.

The genes are TRBV10-1 and TRBJ2-3; D remains unclear. This CDR3 contains 14 residues. Germline V gene lookup returns CDR1 WNHNN and CDR2 SYGVQD (reference sequence). V lost 2 bases, J lost 6 bases, and 12 bases lay in between. The CDR3 bases are TGCGCCAGCAGTGAGGTATTGGCCCCCGATACGCAGTATTTT. Translating it yields CASSEVLAPDTQYF.

V and J are TRBV11-2 and TRBJ2-4, with TRBD1 identical over 8 bases. The CDR3 is 17 residues long. Germline V gives CDR1 SGHAT, CDR2 FQNNGV. Unmatched junction bases numbered 11, after V lost 5 bases and J lost 2 bases. The CDR3 loop reads CASSATGVRLTKNIQYF. The CDR3 DNA reads TGTGCCAGCAGCGCGACAGGGGTGCGGCTTACCAAAAACATTCAGTACTTC.

The chain is built from TRBV5-5 and TRBJ1-6; 10 bases match TRBD1. Germline-derived CDR1 and CDR2 are SGHKS and YYEKEE (reference sequence). After removal of 4 bases from V and 7 bases from J, the junction contained 11 bases not matched to a gene. This CDR3 contains 17 residues. This CDR3 is CASSTPGQGNLNSPLHF. The CDR3 DNA is TGTGCCAGCAGCACCCCGGGACAGGGGAATTTAAATTCACCCCTCCACTTT.

The V call is TRBV3-1 (or the pseudogene TRBV3-2), the J call TRBJ2-3, with D uncertain. Germline CDR1 LGHDT, CDR2 YNNKEL (reference sequence). Between the trimmed V and J ends, which lost 4 bases and 2 bases, there was a span of 1 base. The CDR3 loop spans 11 amino acids. The DNA for the CDR3 is TGTGCCAGCAGCCTCACAGATACGCAGTATTTT. Residues: CASSLTDTQYF.

This clone was seen once. The chain recombines TRBV30 with TRBJ1-2; possibly TRBD1 for D (5 bases). V dropped 1 base and J dropped 3 bases, with 12 bases sitting between them. CDR1 is GTSNPN and CDR2 is SVGIG in the germline V gene (reference sequence). The CDR3 contains 14 residues. This chain's CDR3 is CAWSEQGSYYGYTF. CDR3 nucleotides: TGTGCCTGGAGTGAGCAGGGATCCTACTATGGCTACACCTTC.

This chain joins TRBV4-3 and TRBJ2-1; 7 bases agree with TRBD2. The CDR3 consists of 15 residues. Losses at the gene ends were 0 bases for V and 10 bases for J; bases not matched to a gene: 9. Germline V gives CDR1 LGHNA, CDR2 YSLEER. This CDR3 reads CASSQDGDYTREQFF. CDR3 in DNA: TGCGCCAGCAGCCAAGATGGGGACTATACTCGGGAGCAGTTCTTC.

The chain has TRBV6-4 and TRBJ2-1; D not certain. The germline gives CDR1 MRHNA, CDR2 SNTAGT. This CDR3 is built from 14 residues. The V and J ends lost 0 bases and 7 bases respectively, with 10 bases between them. The CDR3 loop is CASSDSGGRNEQFF. The CDR3 DNA follows: TGTGCCAGCAGTGACTCCGGCGGCCGTAATGAGCAGTTCTTC.

The genes are TRBV6-5 and TRBJ1-2, with 8 bases that match TRBD1. This CDR3 region has 13 residues. J gave up 4 bases and V 6 bases, and 4 bases lay outside the gene matches. Germline V CDR1 and CDR2: MNHEY, SVGAGI. CDR3 sequence reads: CASSQGARYGYTF. In DNA form, the CDR3 reads TGTGCCAGCAGCCAGGGGGCGCGCTATGGCTACACCTTC.

The chain combines TRBV11-1 with TRBJ1-1; perhaps TRBD1 as D (6 bases). V was shortened by 5 bases and J by 1 base, with 11 bases between the two germline ends. The CDR3 totals 14 residues. Germline V lookup: CDR1 SGHAT, CDR2 FQDESV (reference sequence). The CDR3 DNA follows: TGTGCCAGCAGCCCCTTGGACAGGAACACTGAAGCTTTCTTT. Translating it yields CASSPLDRNTEAFF.

The rearrangement joins TRBV7-7 to TRBJ2-6, with TRBD1 identical over 7 bases. The germline V gene has CDR1 SSHAT and CDR2 FNYEAQ (reference sequence). V was pared by 3 bases and J by 0 bases, with 8 bases of the junction left unmatched. The CDR3 runs to 18 residues. The CDR3: CASSFRDSPSSGANVLTF. The DNA for the CDR3 is TGTGCCAGCAGCTTCCGGGACAGCCCCAGCTCTGGGGCCAACGTCCTGACTTTC.

This chain uses TRBV6-2 or TRBV6-3 with TRBJ1-1; D ambiguous. V shed 2 bases and J shed 5 bases, with 3 bases lying between them. Germline CDR1 is MNHEY and CDR2 is SVGEGT. CDR3 length: 11 residues. The CDR3 region has the DNA TGTGCCAGCAGTTACGGTACTGAAGCTTTCTTT. It specifies CASSYGTEAFF.

This chain connects TRBV2 to TRBJ2-7; the match to TRBD1 covers 12 bases. The CDR3 runs 15 residues. V was pared by 10 bases and J by 5 bases, with 12 bases of the junction left unmatched. The germline CDR1 and CDR2 sequences are SNHLY and FYNNEI. CDR3 loop: CATGTGGFRGHEQYF. DNA of the CDR3: TGTGCCACCGGGACAGGGGGCTTCCGTGGCCACGAGCAGTACTTC.

This chain uses TRBV9 with TRBJ2-7, with TRBD1 identical over 8 bases. V lost 0 bases to trimming and J lost 3 bases; unmatched junction nucleotides: 11. This CDR3 contains 17 residues. The germline V gene encodes CDR1 SGDLS and CDR2 YYNGEE. The CDR3 DNA follows: TGTGCCAGCAGCGTAGAAGGGGGCAGGGGGCGCCACTACGAGCAGTACTTC. Its protein product is CASSVEGGRGRHYEQYF.

The chain carries TRBV4-2 and TRBJ2-1; TRBD2 aligns across 10 bases. CDR3 size: 17 residues. Germline V CDR1 and CDR2: LGHNA, YNFKEQ. Germline trimming cut 0 bases from V and 4 bases from J; bases unmatched to any gene: 6. CDR3 bases: TGTGCCAGCAGCCAAGATGTTCCAGCGGGGGGGTACAATGAGCAGTTCTTC. This translates into CASSQDVPAGGYNEQFF.

The chain joins TRBV5-4 to TRBJ2-7, with 7 positions matching TRBD2. Germline V lookup: CDR1 SGHNT, CDR2 YYREEE (reference sequence). CDR3 length equals 15 residues. The V segment lost 4 bases and the J segment 6 bases; nucleotides outside the gene matches: 13. The chain's CDR3 is CASSPYRGVPLEQYF. The CDR3 DNA reads TGTGCCAGCAGCCCTTACCGGGGGGTTCCCCTCGAGCAGTACTTC.

V is TRBV3-1 (or the pseudogene TRBV3-2) and J is TRBJ2-3, with 8 bases that match TRBD2. V lost 2 bases to trimming and J lost 1 base; unmatched junction nucleotides: 5. From germline, CDR1 is LGHDT and CDR2 YNNKEL (reference sequence). The CDR3 runs to 16 residues. The chain's CDR3 is CASSQPGLGRTDTQYF. The CDR3 DNA reads as TGTGCCAGCAGCCAACCGGGACTAGGCCGCACAGATACGCAGTATTTT.

The V gene is TRBV28, the J gene TRBJ1-5, with a tentative D call TRBD1 (6 bases). Germline assignment: CDR1 MDHEN and CDR2 SYDVKM. The CDR3 runs 17 residues. V was pared by 4 bases and J by 7 bases, with 23 bases between. The CDR3 nucleotides are TGTGCCAGCAGTTCCCCTCAGGGGATGGGGGGAGGCCAGCCCCAGCATTTT. Amino acids: CASSSPQGMGGGQPQHF.

This clone was recorded only once. The chain couples TRBV5-1 to TRBJ2-7, with D perhaps TRBD1 (7 bases). Per the germline V gene, CDR1 is SGHRS and CDR2 is YFSETQ. The CDR3 has 16 residues. V was trimmed by 3 bases and J by 3 bases, leaving 19 bases between them. The CDR3: CASSWGGTADYYEQYF. Here the CDR3 DNA reads TGCGCCAGCAGCTGGGGCGGGACAGCCGATTACTACGAGCAGTACTTC.

The rearrangement uses TRBV7-3 and TRBJ1-1; weak D call: TRBD1 (6 bases). CDR1 is SGHTA, CDR2 FQGTGA, per germline. The CDR3 has 15 residues. V was trimmed by 6 bases and J by 1 base, leaving 15 bases between them. This chain's CDR3 is CASREAGQSNTEAFF. Written as DNA, the CDR3 is TGTGCCAGCAGAGAAGCCGGACAGTCGAACACTGAAGCTTTCTTT. Full variable domain (remainder filled in from reference TRBV7-3 and TRBJ1-1): GAGVSQTPSNKVTEKGKYVELRCDPISGHTALYWYRQSLGQGPEFLIYFQGTGAADDSGLPNDRFFAVRPEGSVSTLKIQRTERGDSAVYLCASREAGQSNTEAFFGQGTRLTVV.

Details on this clone: Other DNA sequences in this specimen translate into the identical CDR3. This chain links TRBV4-3 with TRBJ1-5; D gene unclear. The V gene's germline CDR1 is LGHNA and CDR2 YSLEER. Deletions cut 0 bases from V and 5 bases from J, with 8 bases between. The CDR3 length is 14 residues. CDR3 DNA sequence: TGCGCCAGCAGCCAAGACAGTTTCGATCAGCCCCAGCATTTT. Translating it yields CASSQDSFDQPQHF.

The DNA for the CDR3 is TGCAGCGTAACAATAACGTCTGAGCAGTTCTTC. It is translated as CSVTITSEQFF. This chain uses TRBV29-1 with TRBJ2-1; D is unclear. Germline loops: CDR1 SQVTM, CDR2 ANQGSEA. The CDR3 extends over 11 amino acids. V gave up 6 bases and J gave up 9 bases, with 12 bases separating them.

CDR3 sequence (DNA): TGTGCCAGCAGCTTTGGACAGCGAACGAGCGAGCAGTACTTC. Translating gives CASSFGQRTSEQYF. The chain is built from TRBV6-5 and TRBJ2-7; perhaps TRBD1 as D (6 bases). CDR3 length: 14 residues. Trimming shortened V by 6 bases and J by 6 bases, and 18 bases separated the two germline ends. Germline lookup yields CDR1 MNHEY and CDR2 SVGAGI.

The V call is TRBV11-3, the J call TRBJ1-5; 7 bases are a match to TRBD1. There are 13 residues in the CDR3. The junction had 2 bases not matched to a gene; V was cut back by 5 bases and J by 4 bases. Germline-derived CDR1 and CDR2 are SGHNT and YENEEA. This CDR3 is CASSQQGNQPQHF. In nucleotides, the CDR3 is TGTGCCAGCAGCCAACAGGGGAATCAGCCCCAGCATTTT.

The chain combines TRBV10-3 with TRBJ1-5; D gene ambiguous. V gave up 9 bases and J gave up 5 bases, with 5 bases separating them. Germline CDR1 and CDR2: ENHRY and SYGVKD. The CDR3 sequence is 10 residues long. CDR3 protein: CAIQDQPQHF. In nucleotides, the CDR3 is TGTGCCATTCAAGATCAGCCCCAGCATTTT.

The V call is TRBV6-2 or TRBV6-3, the J call TRBJ2-1; D is unclear. Trimming removed 5 bases from V and 4 bases from J, with 15 bases in between. The CDR3 runs 15 residues. CDR1 and CDR2 from the germline V gene are MNHEY and SVGEGT. DNA of the CDR3: TGTGCCAGCAGTAAACACCCCGCCACGTACAATGAGCAGTTCTTC. It specifies CASSKHPATYNEQFF.

This rearrangement joins TRBV18 to TRBJ1-2; D unclear. This CDR3 contains 15 residues. V lost 1 base, J lost 1 base, and 10 bases lay in between. CDR1 is KGHSH and CDR2 is LQKENI in the germline V gene. CDR3 nucleotide sequence: TGTGCCAGCTCACCACGCCAGGACGTTAACTATGGCTACACCTTC. Amino acids: CASSPRQDVNYGYTF.

The chain carries TRBV4-3 and TRBJ1-5, with D unclear. The CDR3 consists of 16 residues. Trimming pared 0 bases from V and 0 bases from J, leaving 9 bases between. Per germline, CDR1 LGHNA and CDR2 YSLEER. CDR3 sequence (DNA): TGCGCCAGCAGCCAAGAAGTGGTACTTAGCAATCAGCCCCAGCATTTT. This translates into CASSQEVVLSNQPQHF.

The V call is TRBV7-9, the J call TRBJ2-5; the D gene could be TRBD1 or TRBD2 (5 bases each). Germline V gene lookup returns CDR1 SEHNR and CDR2 FQNEAQ (reference sequence). V dropped 6 bases and J dropped 5 bases, with 22 bases sitting between them. The CDR3 contains 16 residues. The CDR3 sequence is CASSSGRLRGWETQYF. The CDR3 DNA reads TGTGCCAGCAGTTCAGGGAGACTCCGGGGATGGGAGACCCAGTACTTC.

In the case of this clone: The junction departs from the called germline gene at one end, perhaps through a read error. This chain uses TRBV7-9 with TRBJ1-2; possibly TRBD1 for D (5 bases). This CDR3 spans 14 amino acids. Germline assignment: CDR1 SEHNR and CDR2 FQNEAQ (reference sequence). CDR3: CASSVAGDDYGYTF. CDR3 DNA sequence: TGTGCCAGCAGCGTAGCGGGGGATGATTATGGCTACACCTTC.